These T cell receptor beta chains were read from a single sample in a study of blood T cell repertoires in COVID-19. The repertoire was sequenced with immunoSEQ multiplex PCR; TCRdb's copy has only in-frame clones and lacks some. The top ten clones hold approximately 8.2% of a sample with some 180,000 clones, around four fifths of them seen once. The sequencing sample was made of peripheral blood. The origin of the receptors is an elderly woman with COVID-19, enrolled during active disease. Both conserved end residues are part of each CDR3. A D gene is named only where the DNA matches it firmly. Not every row has a clone size; where given, it reads once, few, many or a size class.

CDR3aa: CASSAGQGIQPQHF
CDR3nt: TGTGCCAGCAGCGCCGGACAGGGGATCCAGCCCCAGCATTTT
abundance: NA
v_gene: TRBV9
d_gene: TRBD1
j_gene: TRBJ1-5

CDR3aa: CASSRGIGNQPQHF
CDR3nt: TGTGCCAGTAGTAGAGGGATTGGCAATCAGCCCCAGCATTTT
abundance: NA
v_gene: TRBV19
d_gene: NA
j_gene: TRBJ1-5

CDR3aa: CASSHSGQGTPNTEAFF
CDR3nt: TGTGCCAGCAGCCATTCCGGACAGGGCACTCCGAACACTGAAGCTTTCTTT
abundance: NA
v_gene: TRBV21-1
d_gene: NA
j_gene: TRBJ1-1

CDR3aa: CAISESWEYGYTF
CDR3nt: TGTGCCATCAGTGAGTCTTGGGAGTATGGCTACACCTTC
abundance: NA
v_gene: TRBV10-3
d_gene: NA
j_gene: TRBJ1-2

CDR3aa: CASSQFLADTQYF
CDR3nt: TGTGCCAGCAGCCAATTCTTAGCAGATACGCAGTATTTT
abundance: NA
v_gene: TRBV3-1/TRBV3-2
d_gene: NA
j_gene: TRBJ2-3

CDR3aa: CASRQRLAGESDTQYF
CDR3nt: TGTGCCAGCAGACAAAGACTAGCGGGAGAGTCAGATACGCAGTATTTT
abundance: NA
v_gene: TRBV28
d_gene: TRBD2
j_gene: TRBJ2-3

CDR3aa: CATSRSLFTDTQYF
CDR3nt: TGTGCCACCAGCAGAAGCCTATTCACAGATACGCAGTATTTT
abundance: NA
v_gene: TRBV15
d_gene: NA
j_gene: TRBJ2-3

CDR3aa: CASSQRGAGEQFF
CDR3nt: TGTGCCAGCAGTCAGCGGGGGGCCGGTGAGCAGTTCTTC
abundance: NA
v_gene: TRBV6-5
d_gene: TRBD2
j_gene: TRBJ2-1

CDR3aa: CASSEVGRNQYF
CDR3nt: TGTGCCAGCAGTGAAGTTGGGAGAAATCAGTACTTC
abundance: NA
v_gene: TRBV6-1
d_gene: NA
j_gene: TRBJ2-4

CDR3aa: CASTRLAGGPISGANVLTF
CDR3nt: TGTGCCAGCACCCGACTAGCGGGAGGCCCCATCTCTGGGGCCAACGTCCTGACTTTC
abundance: NA
v_gene: TRBV2
d_gene: TRBD2
j_gene: TRBJ2-6

CDR3aa: CASSVDEGHRTEAFF
CDR3nt: TGTGCCAGCAGCGTAGATGAAGGACATAGGACTGAAGCTTTCTTT
abundance: NA
v_gene: TRBV9
d_gene: NA
j_gene: TRBJ1-1

CDR3aa: CASSFYRETEAFF
CDR3nt: TGTGCCAGCAGTTTTTACAGGGAAACTGAAGCTTTCTTT
abundance: NA
v_gene: TRBV12-3/TRBV12-4
d_gene: NA
j_gene: TRBJ1-1

CDR3aa: CASTTDRNTEAFF
CDR3nt: TGCGCCAGCACCACTGACAGGAACACTGAAGCTTTCTTT
abundance: NA
v_gene: TRBV5-1
d_gene: NA
j_gene: TRBJ1-1

CDR3aa: CASSPGQDYGYTF
CDR3nt: TGCGCCAGCAGCCCCGGACAGGACTATGGCTACACCTTC
abundance: many
v_gene: TRBV4-1
d_gene: TRBD1
j_gene: TRBJ1-2

CDR3aa: CAAGGLGNEQYF
CDR3nt: TGTGCAGCGGGGGGCCTAGGGAACGAGCAGTACTTC
abundance: NA
v_gene: TRBV28
d_gene: TRBD2
j_gene: TRBJ2-7

CDR3aa: CASKRGFVGTGELFF
CDR3nt: TGTGCCAGTAAGCGAGGATTCGTGGGCACCGGGGAGCTGTTTTTT
abundance: NA
v_gene: TRBV19
d_gene: NA
j_gene: TRBJ2-2

CDR3aa: CAIRNQGDGANTEAFF
CDR3nt: TGTGCCATCAGAAATCAGGGGGACGGAGCAAACACTGAAGCTTTCTTT
abundance: NA
v_gene: TRBV10-3
d_gene: TRBD1
j_gene: TRBJ1-1

CDR3aa: CASTPLLQGGSTDTQYF
CDR3nt: TGTGCCAGCACCCCCCTTCTCCAGGGAGGAAGCACAGATACGCAGTATTTT
abundance: NA
v_gene: TRBV2
d_gene: NA
j_gene: TRBJ2-3

CDR3aa: CASSENRITIYF
CDR3nt: TGTGCCAGCAGTGAAAACAGGATTACCATATATTTT
abundance: NA
v_gene: TRBV6-1
d_gene: NA
j_gene: TRBJ1-3

CDR3aa: CASSDDSKPNYGYTF
CDR3nt: TGTGCCAGCAGTGATGACTCCAAACCCAACTATGGCTACACCTTC
abundance: NA
v_gene: TRBV6-1
d_gene: NA
j_gene: TRBJ1-2

CDR3aa: CSAGGTSGSLNEQFF
CDR3nt: TGCAGCGCCGGCGGGACTAGCGGGAGTTTGAATGAGCAGTTCTTC
abundance: NA
v_gene: TRBV29-1
d_gene: TRBD2
j_gene: TRBJ2-1

CDR3aa: CASSLRGQGAIQYF
CDR3nt: TGTGCCAGCAGTTTAAGGGGACAGGGTGCCATTCAGTACTTC
abundance: NA
v_gene: TRBV28
d_gene: TRBD1
j_gene: TRBJ2-4

CDR3aa: CASSPGGVFYQPQHF
CDR3nt: TGCGCCAGCAGCCCCGGGGGGGTTTTCTATCAGCCCCAGCATTTT
abundance: NA
v_gene: TRBV5-1
d_gene: NA
j_gene: TRBJ1-5

CDR3aa: CASKGRVSNQPQHF
CDR3nt: TGTGCCAGCAAGGGGAGGGTAAGCAATCAGCCCCAGCATTTT
abundance: NA
v_gene: TRBV28
d_gene: NA
j_gene: TRBJ1-5

CDR3aa: CASNSGGLEFF
CDR3nt: TGCGCCAGCAATAGCGGGGGGTTGGAGTTCTTC
abundance: NA
v_gene: TRBV10-2
d_gene: TRBD2
j_gene: TRBJ2-1

CDR3aa: CASSMGRTGGLNTEAFF
CDR3nt: TGTGCCAGTAGTATGGGAAGGACAGGGGGACTGAACACTGAAGCTTTCTTT
abundance: NA
v_gene: TRBV19
d_gene: TRBD1
j_gene: TRBJ1-1

CDR3aa: CASRLAGGAYEQYF
CDR3nt: TGTGCCAGCAGACTAGCGGGAGGGGCCTACGAGCAGTACTTC
abundance: NA
v_gene: TRBV28
d_gene: TRBD2
j_gene: TRBJ2-7

CDR3aa: CASSAPGRSSTDTQYF
CDR3nt: TGTGCCAGCAGCGCCCCAGGGCGTTCTAGCACAGATACGCAGTATTTT
abundance: NA
v_gene: TRBV9
d_gene: NA
j_gene: TRBJ2-3

CDR3aa: CASSQVGGRATDTQYF
CDR3nt: TGTGCCAGCAGCCAAGTAGGGGGAAGGGCCACAGATACGCAGTATTTT
abundance: NA
v_gene: TRBV3-1/TRBV3-2
d_gene: NA
j_gene: TRBJ2-3

CDR3aa: CASSPGGGLTEAFF
CDR3nt: TGTGCCAGTAGCCCCGGCGGGGGGCTCACTGAAGCTTTCTTT
abundance: NA
v_gene: TRBV19
d_gene: NA
j_gene: TRBJ1-1

CDR3aa: CASSLFGQMTLNEKLFF
CDR3nt: TGTGCCAGCAGTTTATTTGGGCAGATGACACTGAATGAAAAACTGTTTTTT
abundance: NA
v_gene: TRBV28
d_gene: NA
j_gene: TRBJ1-4

CDR3aa: CATGSQGNEKLFF
CDR3nt: TGTGCCACCGGGTCGCAGGGTAATGAAAAACTGTTTTTT
abundance: NA
v_gene: TRBV5-4
d_gene: NA
j_gene: TRBJ1-4

CDR3aa: CASTPSGSGYTDTQYF
CDR3nt: TGTGCCAGCACCCCCTCGGGGAGCGGTTACACAGATACGCAGTATTTT
abundance: NA
v_gene: TRBV5-4
d_gene: NA
j_gene: TRBJ2-3

CDR3aa: CASTITNEKLFF
CDR3nt: TGTGCCAGCACAATAACTAATGAAAAACTGTTTTTT
abundance: NA
v_gene: TRBV2
d_gene: NA
j_gene: TRBJ1-4

CDR3aa: CASSLGQGARRNTEAFF
CDR3nt: TGTGCCAGCAGCTTGGGACAGGGGGCGAGAAGGAACACTGAAGCTTTCTTT
abundance: NA
v_gene: TRBV5-4
d_gene: TRBD1
j_gene: TRBJ1-1

CDR3aa: CASSLGPGQGVTGELFF
CDR3nt: TGTGCCAGCAGCCTGGGTCCGGGACAGGGGGTCACCGGGGAGCTGTTTTTT
abundance: NA
v_gene: TRBV5-5
d_gene: TRBD1
j_gene: TRBJ2-2

CDR3aa: CASSPRAFYGYTF
CDR3nt: TGTGCCAGCTCGCCGCGGGCTTTCTATGGCTACACCTTC
abundance: once
v_gene: TRBV27
d_gene: NA
j_gene: TRBJ1-2

CDR3aa: CASSESSIYNSPLHF
CDR3nt: TGCGCCAGCAGTGAGTCCAGTATATATAATTCACCCCTCCACTTT
abundance: NA
v_gene: TRBV10-2
d_gene: NA
j_gene: TRBJ1-6

CDR3aa: CASSLEEGNTIYF
CDR3nt: TGTGCCAGCAGTTTAGAGGAGGGAAACACCATATATTTT
abundance: NA
v_gene: TRBV28
d_gene: NA
j_gene: TRBJ1-3

CDR3aa: CASSEDRATETQYF
CDR3nt: TGTGCCAGCTCCGAGGACAGGGCTACGGAGACCCAGTACTTC
abundance: NA
v_gene: TRBV2
d_gene: TRBD1
j_gene: TRBJ2-5

CDR3aa: CASITDAGSYNEQFF
CDR3nt: TGCGCCAGCATCACCGACGCAGGGTCCTACAATGAGCAGTTCTTC
abundance: NA
v_gene: TRBV5-1
d_gene: NA
j_gene: TRBJ2-1